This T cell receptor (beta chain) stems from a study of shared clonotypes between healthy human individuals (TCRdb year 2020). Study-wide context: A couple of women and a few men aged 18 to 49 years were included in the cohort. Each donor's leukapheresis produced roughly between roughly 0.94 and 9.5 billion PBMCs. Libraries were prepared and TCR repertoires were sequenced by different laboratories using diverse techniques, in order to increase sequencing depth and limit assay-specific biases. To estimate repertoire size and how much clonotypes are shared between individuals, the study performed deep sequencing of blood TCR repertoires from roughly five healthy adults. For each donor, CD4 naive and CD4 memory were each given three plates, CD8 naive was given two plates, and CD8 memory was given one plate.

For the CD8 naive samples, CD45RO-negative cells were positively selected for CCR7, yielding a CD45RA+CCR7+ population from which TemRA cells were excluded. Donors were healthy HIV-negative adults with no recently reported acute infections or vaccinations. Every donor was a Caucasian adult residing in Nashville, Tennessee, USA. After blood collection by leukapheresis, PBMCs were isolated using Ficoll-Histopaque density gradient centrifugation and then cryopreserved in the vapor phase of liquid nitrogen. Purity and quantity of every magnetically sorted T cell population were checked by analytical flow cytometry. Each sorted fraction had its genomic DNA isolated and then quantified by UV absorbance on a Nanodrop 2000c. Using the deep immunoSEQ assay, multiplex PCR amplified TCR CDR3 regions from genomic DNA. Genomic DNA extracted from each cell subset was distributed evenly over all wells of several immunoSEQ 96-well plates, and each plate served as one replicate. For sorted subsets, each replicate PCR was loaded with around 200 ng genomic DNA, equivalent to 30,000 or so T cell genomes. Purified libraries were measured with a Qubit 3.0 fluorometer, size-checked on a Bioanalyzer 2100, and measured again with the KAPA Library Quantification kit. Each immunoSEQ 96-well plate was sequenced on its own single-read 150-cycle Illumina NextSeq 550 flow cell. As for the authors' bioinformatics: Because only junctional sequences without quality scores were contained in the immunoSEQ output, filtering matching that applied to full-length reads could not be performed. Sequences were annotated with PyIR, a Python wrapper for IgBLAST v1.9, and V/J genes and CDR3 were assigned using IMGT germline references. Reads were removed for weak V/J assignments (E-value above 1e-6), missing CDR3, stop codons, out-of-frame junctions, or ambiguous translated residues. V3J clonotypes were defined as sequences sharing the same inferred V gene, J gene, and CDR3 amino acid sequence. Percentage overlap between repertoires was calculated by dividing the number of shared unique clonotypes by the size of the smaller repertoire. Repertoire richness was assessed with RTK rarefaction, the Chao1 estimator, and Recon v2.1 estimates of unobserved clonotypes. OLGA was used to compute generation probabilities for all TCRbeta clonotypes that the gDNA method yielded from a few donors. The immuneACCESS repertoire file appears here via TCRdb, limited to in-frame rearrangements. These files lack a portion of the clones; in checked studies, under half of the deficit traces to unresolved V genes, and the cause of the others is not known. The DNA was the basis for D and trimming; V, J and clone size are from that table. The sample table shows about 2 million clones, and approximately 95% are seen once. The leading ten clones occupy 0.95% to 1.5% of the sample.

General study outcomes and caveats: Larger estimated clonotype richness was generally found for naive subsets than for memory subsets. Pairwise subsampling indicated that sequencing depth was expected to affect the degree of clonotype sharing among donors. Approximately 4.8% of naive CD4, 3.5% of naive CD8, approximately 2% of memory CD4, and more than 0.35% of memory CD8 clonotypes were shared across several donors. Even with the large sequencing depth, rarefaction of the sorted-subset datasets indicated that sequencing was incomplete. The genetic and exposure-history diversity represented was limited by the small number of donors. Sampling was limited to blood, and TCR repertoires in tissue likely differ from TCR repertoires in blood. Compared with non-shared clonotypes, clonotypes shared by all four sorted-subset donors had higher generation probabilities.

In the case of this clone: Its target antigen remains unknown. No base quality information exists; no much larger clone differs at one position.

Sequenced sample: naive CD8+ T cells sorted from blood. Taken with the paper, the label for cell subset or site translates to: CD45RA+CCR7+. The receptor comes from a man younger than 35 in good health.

The CDR3 is CASSTLPGTANEAFF. The DNA sequence is as follows: TGTGCCAGTAGTACCCTGCCCGGGACAGCTAATGAAGCTTTCTTT. The receptor chain draws on TRBV19 and TRBJ1-1, with 7 central nucleotides matching TRBD1. The CDR3 covers 15 residues, taking in both the cysteine and the phenylalanine. CDR3 DNA is the only sequence kept; it has 45 bases, read in frame from the first base. The germline V and J ends show losses of 4 bases and 7 bases respectively, and no gene match explains 12 bases of the junction. Per the germline V gene (reference sequence), LNHDA is the CDR1 and SQIVND is the CDR2.